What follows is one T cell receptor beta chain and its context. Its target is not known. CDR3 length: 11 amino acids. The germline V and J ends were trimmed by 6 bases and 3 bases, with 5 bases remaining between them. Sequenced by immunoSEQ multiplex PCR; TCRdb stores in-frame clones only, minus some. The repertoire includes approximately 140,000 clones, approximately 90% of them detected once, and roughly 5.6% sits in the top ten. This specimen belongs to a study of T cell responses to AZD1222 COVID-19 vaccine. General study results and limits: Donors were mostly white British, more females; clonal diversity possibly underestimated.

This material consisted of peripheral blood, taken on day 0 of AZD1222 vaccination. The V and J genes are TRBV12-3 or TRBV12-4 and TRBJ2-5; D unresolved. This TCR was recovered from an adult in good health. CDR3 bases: TGTGCCAGCAGCTATAAAGAGACCCAGTACTTC. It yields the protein CASSYKETQYF.